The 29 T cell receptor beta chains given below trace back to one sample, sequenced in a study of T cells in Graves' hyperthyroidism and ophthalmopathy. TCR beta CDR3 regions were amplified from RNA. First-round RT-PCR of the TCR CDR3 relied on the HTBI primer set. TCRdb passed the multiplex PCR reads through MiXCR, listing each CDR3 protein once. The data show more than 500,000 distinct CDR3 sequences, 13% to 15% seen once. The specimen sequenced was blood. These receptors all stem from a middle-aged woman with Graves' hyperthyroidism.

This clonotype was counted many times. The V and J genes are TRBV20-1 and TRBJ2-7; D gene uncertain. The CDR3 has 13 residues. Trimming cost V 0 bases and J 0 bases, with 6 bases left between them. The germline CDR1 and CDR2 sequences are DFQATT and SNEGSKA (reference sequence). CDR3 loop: CSARDTSSYEQYF. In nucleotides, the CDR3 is TGCAGTGCTAGAGATACGAGCTCCTACGAGCAGTACTTC.

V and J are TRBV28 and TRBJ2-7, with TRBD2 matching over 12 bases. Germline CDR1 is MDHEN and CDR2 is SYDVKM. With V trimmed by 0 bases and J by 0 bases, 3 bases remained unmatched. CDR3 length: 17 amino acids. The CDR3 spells CASSLWGGLAGSYEQYF. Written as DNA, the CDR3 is TGTGCCAGCAGTTTATGGGGGGGACTAGCGGGCTCCTACGAGCAGTACTTC.

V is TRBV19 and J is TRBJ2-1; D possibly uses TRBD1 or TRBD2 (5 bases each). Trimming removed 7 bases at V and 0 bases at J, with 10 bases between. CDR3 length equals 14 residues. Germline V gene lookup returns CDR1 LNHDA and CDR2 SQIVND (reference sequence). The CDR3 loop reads CASKWDDSYNEQFF. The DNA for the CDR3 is TGTGCCAGTAAGTGGGACGACTCCTACAATGAGCAGTTCTTC.

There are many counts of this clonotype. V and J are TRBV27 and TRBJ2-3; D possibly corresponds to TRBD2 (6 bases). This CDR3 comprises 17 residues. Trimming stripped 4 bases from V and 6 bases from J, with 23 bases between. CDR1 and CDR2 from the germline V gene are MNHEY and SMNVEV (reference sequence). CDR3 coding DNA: TGTGCCAGCAGTTACTACCAGACCGGGACTCCGGTGGATACGCAGTATTTT. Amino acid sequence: CASSYYQTGTPVDTQYF.

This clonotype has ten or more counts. In DNA form, the CDR3 reads TGTGCCAGCAGCCAAGGGGCCCAGGGAGGGCAGTTCTTC. Its translation is CASSQGAQGGQFF. The rearrangement links TRBV4-2 to TRBJ2-1; tentative D call: TRBD2 (6 bases). Germline V lookup: CDR1 LGHNA, CDR2 YNFKEQ. CDR3 length: 13 amino acids. V was trimmed by 1 base and J by 12 bases, leaving 13 bases between them.

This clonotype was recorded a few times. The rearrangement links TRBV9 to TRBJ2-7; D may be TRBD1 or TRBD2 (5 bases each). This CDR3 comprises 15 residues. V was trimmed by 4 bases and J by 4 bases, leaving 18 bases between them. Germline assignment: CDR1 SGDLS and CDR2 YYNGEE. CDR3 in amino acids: CASSPDWDALYEQYF. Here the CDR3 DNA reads TGTGCCAGCAGCCCTGACTGGGACGCTCTTTACGAGCAGTACTTC.

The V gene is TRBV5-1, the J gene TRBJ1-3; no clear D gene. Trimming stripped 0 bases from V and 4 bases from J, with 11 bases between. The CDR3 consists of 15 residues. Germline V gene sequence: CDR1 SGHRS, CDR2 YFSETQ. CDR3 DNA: TGCGCCAGCAGCTTGGTCGCGGATATCGGAAACACCATATATTTT. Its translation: CASSLVADIGNTIYF.

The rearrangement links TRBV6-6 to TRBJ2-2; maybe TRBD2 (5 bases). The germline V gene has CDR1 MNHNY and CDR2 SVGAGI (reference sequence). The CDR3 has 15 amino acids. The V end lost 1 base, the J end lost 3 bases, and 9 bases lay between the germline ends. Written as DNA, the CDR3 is TGTGCCAGCAGTTACTTATTCGGGGACACCGGGGAGCTGTTTTTT. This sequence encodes CASSYLFGDTGELFF.

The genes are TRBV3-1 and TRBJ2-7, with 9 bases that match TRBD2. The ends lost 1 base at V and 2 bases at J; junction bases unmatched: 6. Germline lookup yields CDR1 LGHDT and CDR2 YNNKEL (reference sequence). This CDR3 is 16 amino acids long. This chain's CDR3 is CASSQAASGTPYEQYF. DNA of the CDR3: TGTGCCAGCAGCCAAGCGGCTAGCGGGACCCCCTACGAGCAGTACTTC.

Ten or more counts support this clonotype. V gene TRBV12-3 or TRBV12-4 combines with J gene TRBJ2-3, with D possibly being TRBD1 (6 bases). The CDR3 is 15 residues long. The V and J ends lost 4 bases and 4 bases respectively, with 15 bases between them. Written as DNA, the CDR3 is TGTGCCAGCAGTTCGGCGGTCAGGGGCCCAGATACGCAGTATTTT. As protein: CASSSAVRGPDTQYF.

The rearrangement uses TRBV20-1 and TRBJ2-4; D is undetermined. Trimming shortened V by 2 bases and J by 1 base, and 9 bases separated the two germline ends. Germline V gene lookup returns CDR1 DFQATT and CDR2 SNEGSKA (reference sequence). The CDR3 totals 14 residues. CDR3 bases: TGCAGTGCTAGATGGACCCGGGCCAAAAACATTCAGTACTTC. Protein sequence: CSARWTRAKNIQYF.

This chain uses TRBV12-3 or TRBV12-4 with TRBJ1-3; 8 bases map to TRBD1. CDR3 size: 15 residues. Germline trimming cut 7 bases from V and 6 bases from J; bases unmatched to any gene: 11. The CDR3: CASTVPGQATNTIYF. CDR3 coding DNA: TGTGCCAGCACCGTTCCGGGACAGGCGACAAACACCATATATTTT.

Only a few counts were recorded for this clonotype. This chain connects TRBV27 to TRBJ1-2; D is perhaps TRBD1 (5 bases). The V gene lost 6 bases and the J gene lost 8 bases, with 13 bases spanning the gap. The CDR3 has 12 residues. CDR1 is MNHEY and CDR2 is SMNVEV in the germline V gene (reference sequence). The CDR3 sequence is CASRDGGGGYTF. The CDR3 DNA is TGTGCCAGCAGGGACGGGGGGGGAGGCTACACCTTC.

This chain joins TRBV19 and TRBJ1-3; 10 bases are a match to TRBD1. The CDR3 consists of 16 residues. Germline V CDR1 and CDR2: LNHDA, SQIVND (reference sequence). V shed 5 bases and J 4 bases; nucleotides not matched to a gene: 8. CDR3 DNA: TGTGCCAGTAGTTCTCCGGGACAGGGGCCCGGAAACACCATATATTTT. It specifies CASSSPGQGPGNTIYF.

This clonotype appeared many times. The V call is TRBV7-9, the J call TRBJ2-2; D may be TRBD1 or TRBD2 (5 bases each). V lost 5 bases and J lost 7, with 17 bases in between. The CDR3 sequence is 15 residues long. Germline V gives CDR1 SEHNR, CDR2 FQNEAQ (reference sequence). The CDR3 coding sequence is TGTGCCAGCAGCCCTCCGGGACCTTGGATCGGGGAGCTGTTTTTT. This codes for CASSPPGPWIGELFF.

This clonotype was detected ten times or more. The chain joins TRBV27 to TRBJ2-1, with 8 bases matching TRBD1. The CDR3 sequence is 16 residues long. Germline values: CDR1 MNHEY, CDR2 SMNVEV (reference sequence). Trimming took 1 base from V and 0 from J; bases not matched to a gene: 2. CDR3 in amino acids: CASSLLQGASYNEQFF. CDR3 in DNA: TGTGCCAGCAGTTTATTGCAGGGGGCCTCCTACAATGAGCAGTTCTTC.

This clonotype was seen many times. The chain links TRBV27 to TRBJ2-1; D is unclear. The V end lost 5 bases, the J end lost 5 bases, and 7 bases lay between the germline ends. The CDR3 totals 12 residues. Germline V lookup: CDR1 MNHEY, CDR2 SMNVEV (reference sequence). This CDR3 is CASSPTNNEQFF. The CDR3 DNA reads TGTGCCAGCAGTCCCACGAACAATGAGCAGTTCTTC.

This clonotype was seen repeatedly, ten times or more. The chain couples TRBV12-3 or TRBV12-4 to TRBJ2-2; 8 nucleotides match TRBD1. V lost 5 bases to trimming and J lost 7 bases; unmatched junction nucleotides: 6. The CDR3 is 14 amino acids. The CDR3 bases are TGTGCCAGCAGTCCTCAGGGGGCGGTCGGGGAGCTGTTTTTT. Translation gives CASSPQGAVGELFF.

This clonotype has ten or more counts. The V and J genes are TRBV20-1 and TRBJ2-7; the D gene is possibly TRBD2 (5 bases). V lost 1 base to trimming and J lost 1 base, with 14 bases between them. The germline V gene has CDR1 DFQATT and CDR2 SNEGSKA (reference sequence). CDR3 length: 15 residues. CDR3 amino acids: CSARVPGSRSYEQYF. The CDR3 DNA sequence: TGCAGTGCTAGAGTACCGGGATCAAGGTCCTACGAGCAGTACTTC.

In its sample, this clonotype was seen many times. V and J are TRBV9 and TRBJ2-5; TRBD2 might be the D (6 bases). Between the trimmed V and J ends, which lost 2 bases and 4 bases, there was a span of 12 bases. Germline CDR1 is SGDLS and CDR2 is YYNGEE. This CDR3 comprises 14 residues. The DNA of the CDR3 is TGTGCCAGCAGCGTGATTCCGGAGGGAGAGACCCAGTACTTC. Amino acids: CASSVIPEGETQYF.

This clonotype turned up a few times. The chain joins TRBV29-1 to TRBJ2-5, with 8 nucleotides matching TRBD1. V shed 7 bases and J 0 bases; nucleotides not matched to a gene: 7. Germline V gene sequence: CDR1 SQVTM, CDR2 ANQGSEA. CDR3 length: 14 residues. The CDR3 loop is CSGPGQDYQETQYF. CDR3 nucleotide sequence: TGCAGCGGGCCGGGACAGGACTACCAAGAGACCCAGTACTTC. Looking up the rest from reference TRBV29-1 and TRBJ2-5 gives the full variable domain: SAVISQKPSRDICQRGTSLTIQCQVDSQVTMMFWYRQQPGQSLTLIATANQGSEATYESGFVIDKFPISRPNLTFSTLTVSNMSPEDSSIYLCSGPGQDYQETQYFGPGTRLLVL.

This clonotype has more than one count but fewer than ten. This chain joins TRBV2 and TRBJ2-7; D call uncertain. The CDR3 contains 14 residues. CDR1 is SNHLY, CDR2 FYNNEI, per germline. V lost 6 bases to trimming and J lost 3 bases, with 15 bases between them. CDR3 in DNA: TGTGCCAGCAGAACGCGTGGCCCGGACTACGAGCAGTACTTC. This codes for CASRTRGPDYEQYF.

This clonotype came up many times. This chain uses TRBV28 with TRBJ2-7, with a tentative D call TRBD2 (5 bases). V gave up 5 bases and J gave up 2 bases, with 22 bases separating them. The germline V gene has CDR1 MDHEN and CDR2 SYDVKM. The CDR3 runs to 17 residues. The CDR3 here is CASSAQPGKPTPYEQYF. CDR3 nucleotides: TGTGCCAGCAGTGCCCAACCGGGGAAACCAACCCCCTACGAGCAGTACTTC.

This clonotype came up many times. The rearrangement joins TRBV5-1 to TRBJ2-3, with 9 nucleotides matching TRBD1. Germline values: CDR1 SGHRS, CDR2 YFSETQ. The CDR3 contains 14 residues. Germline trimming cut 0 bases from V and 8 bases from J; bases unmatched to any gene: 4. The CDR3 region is CASSLEGTGRTQYF. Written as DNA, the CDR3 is TGCGCCAGCAGCTTGGAAGGGACAGGGCGTACGCAGTATTTT.

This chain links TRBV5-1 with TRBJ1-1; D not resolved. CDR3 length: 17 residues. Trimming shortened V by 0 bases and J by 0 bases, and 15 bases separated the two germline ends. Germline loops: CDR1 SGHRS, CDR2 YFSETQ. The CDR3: CASSLGAVGRLNTEAFF. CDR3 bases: TGCGCCAGCAGCTTGGGGGCAGTTGGACGGTTGAACACTGAAGCTTTCTTT.

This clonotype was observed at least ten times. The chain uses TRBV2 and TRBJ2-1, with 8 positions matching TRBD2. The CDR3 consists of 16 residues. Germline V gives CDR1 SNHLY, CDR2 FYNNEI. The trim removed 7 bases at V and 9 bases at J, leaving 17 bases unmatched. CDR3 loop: CASTLAAATDGFEQFF. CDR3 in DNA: TGTGCCAGCACACTAGCGGCAGCGACTGACGGATTTGAGCAGTTCTTC.

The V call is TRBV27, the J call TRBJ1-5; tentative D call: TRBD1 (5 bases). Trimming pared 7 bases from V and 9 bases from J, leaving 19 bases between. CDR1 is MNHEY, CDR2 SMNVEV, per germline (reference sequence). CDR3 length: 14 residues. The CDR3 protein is CASISAPRGRPQHF. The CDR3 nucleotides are TGTGCCAGCATATCCGCGCCAAGGGGCAGGCCCCAGCATTTT.

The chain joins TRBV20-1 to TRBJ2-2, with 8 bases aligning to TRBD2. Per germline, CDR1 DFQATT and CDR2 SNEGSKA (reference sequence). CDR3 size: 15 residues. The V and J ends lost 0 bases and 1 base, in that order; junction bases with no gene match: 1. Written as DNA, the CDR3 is TGCAGTGCTAGAGAACTAGCGGTGAACACCGGGGAGCTGTTTTTT. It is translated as CSARELAVNTGELFF.

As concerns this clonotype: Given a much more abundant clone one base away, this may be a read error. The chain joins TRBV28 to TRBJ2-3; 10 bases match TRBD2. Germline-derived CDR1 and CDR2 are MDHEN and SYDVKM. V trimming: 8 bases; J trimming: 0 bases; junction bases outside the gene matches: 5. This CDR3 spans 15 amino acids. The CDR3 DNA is TGTGCCAGCGGTGAACTAGCGGGGAGCACAGATACGCAGTATTTT. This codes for CASGELAGSTDTQYF.